The 6 T cell receptor beta chains presented below share a single source sample, sequenced in a study of vaccination effects on CD4 cells after COVID-19. Pools of viral peptides were used by the ViraFEST assay to expand antigen-specific CD4+ T cells ahead of sequencing. Investigators separated out CD4+ T cells once around eleven days of culture had passed. Everyone in the study got two shots of either the BNT162b2 or mRNA-1273 vaccine. The method was immunoSEQ multiplex PCR; TCRdb's version includes in-frame clones alone and lacks a portion of them. The data show fewer than 50,000 clones, roughly four fifths seen once. Antigens of these TCRs are unknown. The source material was CD4+ T cells from PBMCs cultured with HCoV-NL63 spike peptides, sampled after COVID-19 vaccination. These receptors were collected from a human donor who received a COVID-19 vaccine. Some clones in this sample may be carry-over from other donors' samples.

This chain links TRBV5-1 with TRBJ1-6, with 8 bases lining up with TRBD1. This CDR3 is built from 14 residues. V gave up 4 bases and J gave up 8 bases; unmatched junction bases: 5. Germline V gene sequence: CDR1 SGHRS, CDR2 YFSETQ. The CDR3 sequence is CASSLDRGYSPLHF. As DNA, the CDR3 is TGCGCCAGCAGCCTAGACAGGGGCTATTCACCCCTCCACTTT.

The chain carries TRBV7-2 and TRBJ2-3, with 11 bases identical to TRBD2. This CDR3 spans 18 amino acids. V shed 4 bases, J shed 5 bases, and the junction held 14 bases outside the gene matches. The germline gives CDR1 SGHTA, CDR2 FQGNSA. CDR3 residues: CASSSIWVSGGAGDTQYF. The CDR3 DNA follows: TGTGCCAGCAGCTCAATATGGGTTAGCGGGGGGGCAGGAGATACGCAGTATTTT.

V usage is TRBV6-2 or TRBV6-3 and J usage is TRBJ2-5, with D tentatively TRBD1 (5 bases). The CDR3 covers 14 residues. V dropped 2 bases and J dropped 7 bases, with 14 bases sitting between them. The germline gives CDR1 MNHEY, CDR2 SVGEGT. The CDR3 DNA follows: TGTGCCAGCAGTTACCCCGACAGCCTGAGGACCCAGTACTTC. Its protein product is CASSYPDSLRTQYF.

This clone occurred once. This chain uses TRBV30 with TRBJ1-1; a weak D match, TRBD1 (5 bases). Germline V gene sequence: CDR1 GTSNPN, CDR2 SVGIG (reference sequence). The CDR3 spans 14 residues. Trimming took off 0 bases at V and 5 bases at J, with 13 bases between the two ends. The CDR3 reads CAWSVLGGSTEAFF. The CDR3 DNA is TGTGCCTGGAGTGTTTTGGGGGGGTCTACTGAAGCTTTCTTT.

The chain is built from TRBV5-4 and TRBJ1-1, with 8 bases that match TRBD1. CDR3 length: 12 amino acids. After removal of 3 bases from V and 10 bases from J, the junction contained 5 bases not matched to a gene. The germline gives CDR1 SGHNT, CDR2 YYREEE (reference sequence). Here the CDR3 reads CASSWQGAAAFF. Written as DNA, the CDR3 is TGTGCCAGCAGCTGGCAGGGGGCAGCAGCTTTCTTT.

This clone was seen a few times. V usage is TRBV27 and J usage is TRBJ1-6; D possibly corresponds to TRBD1 (5 bases). CDR1 is MNHEY, CDR2 SMNVEV, per germline (reference sequence). V dropped 2 bases and J dropped 5 bases, with 13 bases sitting between them. This CDR3 contains 16 residues. The CDR3 reads CASSLLRALDNSPLHF. CDR3 nucleotides: TGTGCCAGCAGTTTACTCAGGGCTCTTGATAATTCACCCCTCCACTTT.